This T cell receptor beta chain was obtained from a study of graft-versus-host responses after intestinal transplantation. Comment on this clone: The antigen is unknown.

Measured with immunoSEQ multiplex PCR; TCRdb has only the in-frame clones, and not every one. This table holds about 94,000 clones, more than 85% found once. Germline lookup yields CDR1 SEHNR and CDR2 FQNEAQ (reference sequence). V gave up 2 bases and J gave up 8 bases, with 9 bases separating them. The CDR3 spans 12 residues. The receptor comes from a human donor who received an intestinal transplant. The chain couples TRBV7-9 to TRBJ1-1, with D uncertain. Material: unstimulated CD8+ T cells sorted from spleen or lymph node cells, obtained before intestinal transplant. Written as DNA, the CDR3 is TGTGCCAGCAGCTTACCACTGCGGGAAGCTTTCTTT. This translates into CASSLPLREAFF.